Below, one T cell receptor (beta chain) is given with its context. Its antigen is unknown. Germline V gene lookup returns CDR1 PRHDT and CDR2 FYEKMQ (reference sequence). V lost 1 base, J lost 6 bases, and 0 bases stayed unmatched. This CDR3 comprises 13 residues. The data were obtained in a study of shared clonotypes between healthy human individuals. Using immunoSEQ multiplex PCR, the repertoire was profiled, and TCRdb retains in-frame clones only, with some absent. This sample yields approximately 2.4 million clones, of which approximately 94% are seen a single time; 0.1% to 0.15% belongs to the top ten. Points from the study as a whole: Non-shared clonotypes displayed generation probabilities falling below those of clonotypes present in all four donors. Genetic and exposure-history diversity was limited by the few donors.

Material for sequencing was naive CD4+ T cells sorted from blood. Subset here: CD45RA+ positively selected. This sequence was found in a man between 18 and 35 years old in good health. The V call is TRBV13, the J call TRBJ2-1; 7 bases match TRBD2. Here the CDR3 DNA reads TGTGCCAGCAGCTTAGCGGGGGGCAATGAGCAGTTCTTC. It codes for CASSLAGGNEQFF.